What follows are 15 T cell receptor beta chains derived from one specimen sequenced in a study of response to subunit inactivated influenza vaccine. MiXCR was run by TCRdb on the RT-PCR reads, yielding one entry per CDR3 protein. The sample carries a few hundred thousand distinct CDR3 sequences, 12% to 15% recorded once. The source was PBMCs from blood, collected 12 days after vaccination. The source of these receptors is a man aged 45-65 years who received an inactivated influenza vaccine.

The genes are TRBV29-1 and TRBJ2-1; D gene uncertain. Germline V gives CDR1 SQVTM, CDR2 ANQGSEA. Trimming removed 8 bases at V and 9 bases at J, with 23 bases between. This CDR3 is built from 14 residues. In nucleotides, the CDR3 is TGCAGCTCAACGGATGCCACATCCGTTGGTGAGCAGTTCTTC. This encodes CSSTDATSVGEQFF.

This clonotype was counted a few times. The rearrangement links TRBV20-1 to TRBJ2-1; TRBD2 agrees at 11 bases. Trimming cost V 5 bases and J 8 bases; bases outside gene matches: 8. Germline V gene lookup returns CDR1 DFQATT and CDR2 SNEGSKA (reference sequence). The CDR3 covers 14 residues. Written as DNA, the CDR3 is TGCAGTGCTTTTAGCGGGGGGGCATTCTATGAGCAGTTCTTC. Translated, it gives CSAFSGGAFYEQFF.

A few counts support this clonotype. The chain carries TRBV10-3 and TRBJ2-1, with a weak D call TRBD2 (7 bases). This CDR3 spans 12 amino acids. In germline, CDR1 is ENHRY, CDR2 SYGVKD. V gave up 8 bases and J gave up 9 bases, with 14 bases separating them. CDR3 sequence: CAIQEGGTEQFF. Written as DNA, the CDR3 is TGTGCCATCCAGGAGGGGGGGACTGAGCAGTTCTTC.

In this sample, this clonotype turned up a few times. The chain employs TRBV20-1 and TRBJ1-1; no firm D call. The CDR3 runs 15 residues. Looked up from germline, CDR1 is DFQATT and CDR2 is SNEGSKA (reference sequence). Trimming shortened V by 6 bases and J by 5 bases, and 22 bases separated the two germline ends. This CDR3 is CSAPPRTSPVTEAFF. CDR3 coding DNA: TGCAGTGCACCTCCCCGGACTTCGCCGGTAACTGAAGCTTTCTTT.

The sample holds a few counts of this clonotype. The chain carries TRBV9 and TRBJ2-1, with D unclear. The length of the CDR3 is 15 residues. Trimming shortened V by 5 bases and J by 3 bases, and 15 bases separated the two germline ends. CDR1 and CDR2 (germline): SGDLS, YYNGEE. The CDR3 DNA follows: TGTGCCAGCAGTGCCCCGGCAGACGGCTACAATGAGCAGTTCTTC. Residues: CASSAPADGYNEQFF.

V gene TRBV9 combines with J gene TRBJ2-5, with D tentatively TRBD1 or TRBD2 (5 bases each). V was pared by 4 bases and J by 7 bases, with 23 bases between. Germline lookup yields CDR1 SGDLS and CDR2 YYNGEE. This CDR3 region has 16 residues. CDR3 in amino acids: CASSPREGRLLGTQYF. CDR3 bases: TGTGCCAGCAGCCCCCGAGAGGGACGGCTTCTGGGGACCCAGTACTTC.

The gene calls are TRBV10-3 and TRBJ1-1, with D unclear. Trimming stripped 10 bases from V and 3 bases from J, with 12 bases between. This CDR3 contains 12 residues. The V gene's germline CDR1 is ENHRY and CDR2 SYGVKD. The CDR3 sequence is CATIGEDTEAFF. CDR3 DNA sequence: TGTGCCACCATCGGGGAGGACACTGAAGCTTTCTTT.

Only a few counts were recorded for this clonotype. The chain links TRBV20-1 to TRBJ2-3, with TRBD2 identical over 13 bases. The CDR3 has 18 amino acids. Germline loops: CDR1 DFQATT, CDR2 SNEGSKA (reference sequence). After removal of 3 bases from V and 1 base from J, the junction contained 10 bases not matched to a gene. For the CDR3, the DNA is TGCAGTGCTAGTAAGACTAGCGGGAGGCAGGAGCGCACAGATACGCAGTATTTT. As protein: CSASKTSGRQERTDTQYF.

The count of this clonotype is one. The V call is TRBV10-3, the J call TRBJ2-7, with a possible D match to TRBD2 (5 bases). The CDR3 is 15 residues long. Germline assignment: CDR1 ENHRY and CDR2 SYGVKD. Trimming removed 4 bases from V and 0 bases from J, with 13 bases in between. The CDR3: CAISVLAQSSYEQYF. The CDR3 DNA sequence: TGTGCCATCAGTGTTCTAGCTCAGAGCTCCTACGAGCAGTACTTC.

The table lists this clonotype with a few counts. One junction end disagrees with the germline gene, perhaps due to a read error. J is TRBJ2-3 and V is TRBV7-2; 9 bases agree with TRBD2. CDR1 and CDR2 (germline): SGHTA, FQGNSA. This CDR3 is built from 14 residues. CDR3 nucleotides: TGTGCCAGCAGCTTAGCGGGGAGGGCTAGCGGGAATGATTTT. Translation: CASSLAGRASGNDF.

The chain has TRBV5-6 and TRBJ1-2; 8 bases fit TRBD1. Germline-derived CDR1 and CDR2 are SGHDT and YYEEEE. Germline trimming cut 0 bases from V and 3 bases from J; bases unmatched to any gene: 4. The length of the CDR3 is 15 residues. The CDR3 DNA sequence: TGTGCCAGCAGCTTGGTGGCAGGGGGCGACTATGGCTACACCTTC. It specifies CASSLVAGGDYGYTF.

The genes are TRBV12-5 and TRBJ2-1; D unresolved. Germline assignment: CDR1 LGHNT and CDR2 FRNRAP. V was clipped by 1 base and J by 1 base, with 5 bases between them. The CDR3 has 14 residues. The chain's CDR3 is CASGLGSSYNEQFF. In DNA form, the CDR3 reads TGTGCTAGTGGTTTGGGCAGTTCCTACAATGAGCAGTTCTTC.

This clonotype came up a few times. The chain is built from TRBV28 and TRBJ2-7, with 10 bases matching TRBD1. CDR1 and CDR2 (germline): MDHEN, SYDVKM. This CDR3 is built from 15 residues. J lost 5 bases, V lost 4 bases, and 8 bases had no gene match. The CDR3 DNA sequence: TGTGCCAGCAGTTATCCCGGGACAGGGGCCCACGAGCAGTACTTC. Protein: CASSYPGTGAHEQYF.

The rearrangement uses TRBV5-5 and TRBJ2-7; no clear D gene. The CDR3 has 13 amino acids. The germline CDR1 and CDR2 sequences are SGHKS and YYEKEE (reference sequence). Between the trimmed V and J ends, which lost 3 bases and 1 base, there was a span of 8 bases. The CDR3 region is CASSSAVSYEQYF. The CDR3 DNA sequence: TGTGCCAGCAGCTCAGCAGTATCCTACGAGCAGTACTTC.

The V call is TRBV20-1, the J call TRBJ2-1; 8 bases map to TRBD2. This CDR3 region has 15 residues. Looked up from germline, CDR1 is DFQATT and CDR2 is SNEGSKA (reference sequence). V trimming: 6 bases; J trimming: 6 bases; junction bases outside the gene matches: 13. CDR3 bases: TGCAGTGCCCTGGAGGGACTAGGCTCCGGCAATGAGCAGTTCTTC. Translated: CSALEGLGSGNEQFF.